This TCR beta chain was captured in a study of blood T cell repertoires in COVID-19. Study in general: Acute-phase and convalescent COVID-19 samples originated in the United States, Italy and Spain. PBMCs, B-cell-depleted T cells, or T cells were the source of the cDNA or gDNA that made up the material.

Trimming removed 10 bases from V and 1 base from J; junction bases left unmatched: 9. This CDR3 comprises 15 residues. CDR1 is ENHRY, CDR2 SYGVKD, per germline. Original processing notes: Amplification of reference gene primers was used by the study to estimate nucleated cell counts. Using immunoSEQ multiplex PCR, the repertoire was profiled, and TCRdb retains in-frame clones only, with some absent. V, J and clone size derive from that table, while D and trimming were established from the DNA sequence. The table has more than 65,000 clones, approximately 88% seen once; the top ten hold less than 6.5%.

This chain joins TRBV10-3 and TRBJ2-2, with 7 positions matching TRBD2. Sequencing was performed on peripheral blood. This TCR was sampled from a man in his 60s with acute or convalescent COVID-19. CDR3 DNA sequence: TGTGCCACGGCCGGGGCGGGGGTGAACACCGGGGAGCTGTTTTTT. It encodes CATAGAGVNTGELFF.